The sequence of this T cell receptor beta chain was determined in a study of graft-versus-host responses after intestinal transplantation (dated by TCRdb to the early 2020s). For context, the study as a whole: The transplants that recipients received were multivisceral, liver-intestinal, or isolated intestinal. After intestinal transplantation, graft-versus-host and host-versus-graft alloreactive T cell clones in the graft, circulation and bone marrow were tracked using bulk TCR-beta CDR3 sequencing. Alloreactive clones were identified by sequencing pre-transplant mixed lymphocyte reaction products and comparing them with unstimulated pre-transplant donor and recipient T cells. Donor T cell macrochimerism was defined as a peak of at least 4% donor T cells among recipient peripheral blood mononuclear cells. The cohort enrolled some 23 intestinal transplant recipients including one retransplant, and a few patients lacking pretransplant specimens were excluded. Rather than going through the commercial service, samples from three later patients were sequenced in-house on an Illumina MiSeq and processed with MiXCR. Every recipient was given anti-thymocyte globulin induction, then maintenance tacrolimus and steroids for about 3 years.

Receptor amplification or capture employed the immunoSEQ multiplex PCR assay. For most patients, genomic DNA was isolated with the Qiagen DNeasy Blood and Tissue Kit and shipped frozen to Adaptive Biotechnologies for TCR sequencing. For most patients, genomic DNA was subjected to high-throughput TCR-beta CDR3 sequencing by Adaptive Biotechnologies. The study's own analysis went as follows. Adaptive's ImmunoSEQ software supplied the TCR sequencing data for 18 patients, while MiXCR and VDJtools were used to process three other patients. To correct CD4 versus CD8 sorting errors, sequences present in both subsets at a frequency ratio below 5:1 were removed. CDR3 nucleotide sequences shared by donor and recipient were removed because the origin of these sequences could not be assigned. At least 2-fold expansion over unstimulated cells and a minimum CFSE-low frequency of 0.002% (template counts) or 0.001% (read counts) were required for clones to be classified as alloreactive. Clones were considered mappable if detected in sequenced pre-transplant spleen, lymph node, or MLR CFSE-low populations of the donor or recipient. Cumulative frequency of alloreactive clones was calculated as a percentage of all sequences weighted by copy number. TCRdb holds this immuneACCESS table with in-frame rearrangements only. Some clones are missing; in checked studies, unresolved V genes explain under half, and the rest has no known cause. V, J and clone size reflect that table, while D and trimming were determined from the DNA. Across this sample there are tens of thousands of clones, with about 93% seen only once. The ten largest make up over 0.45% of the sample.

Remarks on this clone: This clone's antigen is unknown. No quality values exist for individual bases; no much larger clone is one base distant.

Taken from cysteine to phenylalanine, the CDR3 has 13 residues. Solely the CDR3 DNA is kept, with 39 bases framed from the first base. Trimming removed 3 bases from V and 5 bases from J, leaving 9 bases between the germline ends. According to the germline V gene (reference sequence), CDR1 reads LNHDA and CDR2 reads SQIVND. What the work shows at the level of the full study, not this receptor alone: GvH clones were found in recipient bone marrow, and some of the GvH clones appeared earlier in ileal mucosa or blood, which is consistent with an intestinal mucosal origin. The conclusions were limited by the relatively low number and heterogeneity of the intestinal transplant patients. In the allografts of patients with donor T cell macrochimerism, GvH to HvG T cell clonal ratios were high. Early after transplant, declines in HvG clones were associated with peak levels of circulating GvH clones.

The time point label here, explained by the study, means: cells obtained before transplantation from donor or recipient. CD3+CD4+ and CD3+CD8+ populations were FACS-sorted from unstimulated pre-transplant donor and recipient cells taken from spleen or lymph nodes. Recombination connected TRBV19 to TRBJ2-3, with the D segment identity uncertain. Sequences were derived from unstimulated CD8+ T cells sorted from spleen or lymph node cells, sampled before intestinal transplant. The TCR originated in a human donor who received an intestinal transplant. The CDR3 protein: CASSMATGDTQYF. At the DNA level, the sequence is TGTGCCAGTAGTATGGCGACGGGAGATACGCAGTATTTT.